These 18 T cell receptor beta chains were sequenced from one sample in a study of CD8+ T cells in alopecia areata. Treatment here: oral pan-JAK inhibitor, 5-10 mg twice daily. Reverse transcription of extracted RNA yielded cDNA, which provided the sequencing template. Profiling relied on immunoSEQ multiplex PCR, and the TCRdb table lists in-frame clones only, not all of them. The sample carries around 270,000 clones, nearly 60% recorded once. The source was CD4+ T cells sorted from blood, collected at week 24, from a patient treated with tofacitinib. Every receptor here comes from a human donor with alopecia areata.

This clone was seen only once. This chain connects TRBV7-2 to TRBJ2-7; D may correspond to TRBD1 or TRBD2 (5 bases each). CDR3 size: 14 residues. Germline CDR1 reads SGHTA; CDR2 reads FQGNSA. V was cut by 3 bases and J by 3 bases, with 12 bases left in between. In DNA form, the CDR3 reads TGTGCCAGCAGCTTCCGGGACCTAAACTACGAGCAGTACTTC. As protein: CASSFRDLNYEQYF.

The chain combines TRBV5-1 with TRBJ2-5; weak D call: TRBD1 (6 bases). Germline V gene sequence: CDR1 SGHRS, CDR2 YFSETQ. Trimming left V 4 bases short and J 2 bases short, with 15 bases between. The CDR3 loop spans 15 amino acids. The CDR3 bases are TGCGCCAGCAGCGGAATCGGGACACAACAAGAGACCCAGTACTTC. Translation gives CASSGIGTQQETQYF.

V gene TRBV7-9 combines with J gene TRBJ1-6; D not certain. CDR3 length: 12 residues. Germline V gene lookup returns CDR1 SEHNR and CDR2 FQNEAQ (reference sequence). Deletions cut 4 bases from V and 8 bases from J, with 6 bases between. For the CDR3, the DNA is TGTGCCAGCAGCTATGGCGATTCACCCCTCCACTTT. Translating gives CASSYGDSPLHF.

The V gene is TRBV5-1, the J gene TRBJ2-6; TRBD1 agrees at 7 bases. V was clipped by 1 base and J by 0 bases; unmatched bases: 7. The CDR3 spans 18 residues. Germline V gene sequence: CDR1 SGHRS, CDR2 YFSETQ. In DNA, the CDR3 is TGCGCCAGCAGCTTGTGGACAGGCGAACACTCTGGGGCCAACGTCCTGACTTTC. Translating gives CASSLWTGEHSGANVLTF.

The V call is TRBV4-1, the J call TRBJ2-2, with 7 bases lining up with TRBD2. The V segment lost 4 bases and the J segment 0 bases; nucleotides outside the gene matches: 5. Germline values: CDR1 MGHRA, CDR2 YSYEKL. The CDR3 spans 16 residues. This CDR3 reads CASSPRGGANTGELFF. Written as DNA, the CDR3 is TGCGCCAGCAGCCCTCGCGGGGGAGCGAACACCGGGGAGCTGTTTTTT.

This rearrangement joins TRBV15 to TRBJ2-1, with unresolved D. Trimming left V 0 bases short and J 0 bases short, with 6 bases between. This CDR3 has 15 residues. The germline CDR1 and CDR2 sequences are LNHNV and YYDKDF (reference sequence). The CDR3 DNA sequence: TGTGCCACCAGCAGAGATCGAAACTCCTACAATGAGCAGTTCTTC. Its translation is CATSRDRNSYNEQFF.

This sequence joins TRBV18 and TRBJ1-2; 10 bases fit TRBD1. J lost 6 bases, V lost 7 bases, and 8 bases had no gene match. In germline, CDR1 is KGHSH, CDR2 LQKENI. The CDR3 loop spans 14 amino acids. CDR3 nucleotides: TGTGCCAGCTACGGGACAGGGGTTTATGATGGCTACACCTTC. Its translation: CASYGTGVYDGYTF.

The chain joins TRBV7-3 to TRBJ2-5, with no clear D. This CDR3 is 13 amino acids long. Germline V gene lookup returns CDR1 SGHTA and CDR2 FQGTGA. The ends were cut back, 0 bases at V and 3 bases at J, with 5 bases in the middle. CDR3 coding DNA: TGTGCCAGCAGCTTAACGAACAAAGAGACCCAGTACTTC. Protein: CASSLTNKETQYF.

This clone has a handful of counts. CDR3 region: CAITETPSSYEQYF. The CDR3 DNA sequence: TGTGCCATCACTGAGACTCCGAGCTCCTACGAGCAGTACTTC. This rearrangement joins TRBV6-5 to TRBJ2-7; D unresolved. The CDR3 contains 14 residues. Deletions cut 10 bases from V and 0 bases from J, with 16 bases between. Germline loops: CDR1 MNHEY, CDR2 SVGAGI.

CDR3 coding DNA: TGTGCCAGCAGCCACCGTCGGAATTCTAGCACAGATACGCAGTATTTT. Translated, it gives CASSHRRNSSTDTQYF. The V gene is TRBV9, the J gene TRBJ2-3, with D hard to call. CDR3 length: 16 residues. The germline V gene encodes CDR1 SGDLS and CDR2 YYNGEE. Trimming took off 4 bases at V and 0 bases at J, with 15 bases between the two ends.

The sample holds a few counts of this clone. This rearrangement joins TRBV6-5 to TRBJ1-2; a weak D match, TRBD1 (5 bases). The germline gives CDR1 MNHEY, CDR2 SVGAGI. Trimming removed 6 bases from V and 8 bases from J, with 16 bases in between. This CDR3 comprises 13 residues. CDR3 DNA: TGTGCCAGCAGATTTCAGGGCAGAAGAGGCTACACCTTC. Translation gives CASRFQGRRGYTF.

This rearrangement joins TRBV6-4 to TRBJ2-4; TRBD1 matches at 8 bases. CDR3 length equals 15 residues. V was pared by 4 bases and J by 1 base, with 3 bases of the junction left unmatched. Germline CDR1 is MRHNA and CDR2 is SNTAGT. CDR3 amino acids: CASSADRGAKNIQYF. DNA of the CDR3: TGTGCCAGCAGTGCCGACAGGGGCGCCAAAAACATTCAGTACTTC.

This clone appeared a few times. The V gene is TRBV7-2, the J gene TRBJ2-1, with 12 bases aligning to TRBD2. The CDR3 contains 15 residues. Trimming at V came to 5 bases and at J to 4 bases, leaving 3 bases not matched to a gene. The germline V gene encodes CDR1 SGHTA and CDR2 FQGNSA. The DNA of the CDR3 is TGTGCCAGCAGCCTGCTAGCGGGGGGGTACAATGAGCAGTTCTTC. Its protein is CASSLLAGGYNEQFF.

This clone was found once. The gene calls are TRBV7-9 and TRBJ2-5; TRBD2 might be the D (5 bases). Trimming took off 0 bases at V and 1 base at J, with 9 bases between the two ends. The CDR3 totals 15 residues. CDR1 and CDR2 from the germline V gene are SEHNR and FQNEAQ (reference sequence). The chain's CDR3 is CASSLALTTQETQYF. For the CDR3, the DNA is TGTGCCAGCAGCTTAGCGCTGACTACCCAAGAGACCCAGTACTTC.

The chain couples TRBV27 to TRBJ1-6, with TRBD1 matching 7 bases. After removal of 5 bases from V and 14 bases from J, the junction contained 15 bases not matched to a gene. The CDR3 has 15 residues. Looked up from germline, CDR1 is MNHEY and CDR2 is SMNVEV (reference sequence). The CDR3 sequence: CASSALGQTVRALHF. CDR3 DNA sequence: TGTGCCAGCAGTGCCTTGGGACAGACTGTCAGGGCCCTCCACTTT.

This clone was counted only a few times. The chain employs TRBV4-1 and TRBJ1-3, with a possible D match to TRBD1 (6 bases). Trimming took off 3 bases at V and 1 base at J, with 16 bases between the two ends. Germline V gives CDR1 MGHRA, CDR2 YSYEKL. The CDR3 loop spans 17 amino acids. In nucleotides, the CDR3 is TGCGCCAGCAGCCATATACAGGGCCAGAAGTCTGGAAACACCATATATTTT. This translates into CASSHIQGQKSGNTIYF.

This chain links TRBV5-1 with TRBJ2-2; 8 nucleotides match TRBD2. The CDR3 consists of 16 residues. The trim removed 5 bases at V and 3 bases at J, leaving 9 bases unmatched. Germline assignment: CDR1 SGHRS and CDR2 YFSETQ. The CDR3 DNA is TGCGCCAGCAGGTCCAGCGGGGGAGTCGACACCGGGGAGCTGTTTTTT. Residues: CASRSSGGVDTGELFF.

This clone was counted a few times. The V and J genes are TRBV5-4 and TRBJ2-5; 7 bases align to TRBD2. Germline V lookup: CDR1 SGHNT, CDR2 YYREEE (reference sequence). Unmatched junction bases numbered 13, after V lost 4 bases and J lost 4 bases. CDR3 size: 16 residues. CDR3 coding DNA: TGTGCCAGCAGCCCGGGGGGAGACAGCTGGGGAGAGACCCAGTACTTC. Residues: CASSPGGDSWGETQYF.